A single sample is the source of the 3 T cell receptor beta chains below, sequenced in a study of blood T cell repertoires in COVID-19. This table comes from immunoSEQ multiplex PCR, and its TCRdb copy is limited to in-frame clones, with some not included. The data show roughly 140,000 clones, 80% to 90% seen once. The sample consisted of peripheral blood. These receptor sequences come from a woman aged 55-70 years with COVID-19, enrolled during active disease.

The V and J genes are TRBV24-1 and TRBJ1-1, with D hard to call. The germline V gene encodes CDR1 KGHDR and CDR2 SFDVKD. The CDR3 consists of 15 residues. V was trimmed by 3 bases and J by 4 bases, leaving 14 bases between them. CDR3 nucleotides: TGTGCCACCAGTGATCCTGGAGGCGGGAGCACTGAAGCTTTCTTT. This encodes CATSDPGGGSTEAFF.

The chain employs TRBV9 and TRBJ2-7, with a tentative D call TRBD1 (6 bases). V dropped 0 bases and J dropped 6 bases, with 16 bases sitting between them. The CDR3 covers 15 residues. Germline lookup yields CDR1 SGDLS and CDR2 YYNGEE. The CDR3 loop reads CASSVDGREGGEQYF. DNA for the CDR3: TGTGCCAGCAGCGTAGACGGCAGGGAAGGGGGCGAGCAGTACTTC.

This clone was seen a few times. The chain joins TRBV28 to TRBJ1-5; D not certain. The CDR3 extends over 12 amino acids. In germline, CDR1 is MDHEN, CDR2 SYDVKM. Trimming stripped 6 bases from V and 9 bases from J, with 12 bases between. The CDR3 reads CASSYGVRPQHF. DNA for the CDR3: TGTGCCAGCAGCTACGGGGTTCGGCCCCAGCATTTT.